The following is a T cell receptor beta chain sequence with its context. Deletions cut 8 bases from V and 3 bases from J, with 14 bases between. CDR3 length equals 13 residues. The germline gives CDR1 MNHEY, CDR2 SVGAGI. Participant age was about 18 to 89 years, and participants resided in fewer than 30 US areas. In assigning cohorts, the study relied on participant-reported clinical history. This sample stems from a study of blood T cell repertoires in COVID-19. Per the study methods: Scientists estimated how many nucleated cells there were by amplifying reference gene primers. Repertoires were generated with immunoSEQ multiplex PCR, while TCRdb's copy carries only in-frame clones and drops some. V and J calls and clone size are copied from that table; D and trimming were computed from the DNA. The sample yields 250,000 to 350,000 clones, 80% to 90% seen once.

The TCR comes from a woman between 18 and 29 years old who had recovered from COVID-19. Sequenced: PBMCs or T cells enriched from blood (not recorded which). The chain carries TRBV6-5 and TRBJ2-7; a weak D match, TRBD2 (6 bases). The CDR3: CASSVGGSYEQYF. The CDR3 coding sequence is TGTGCCAGCTCGGTCGGAGGGAGCTACGAGCAGTACTTC.